Below, one TCR beta chain is given with its context. The data were taken from a study of technical replicates of blood from a handful of donors. The germline V gene encodes CDR1 SGHRS and CDR2 YFSETQ. The CDR3 length is 15 residues. V was clipped by 0 bases and J by 0 bases, with 10 bases between them. Clones were sequenced by immunoSEQ multiplex PCR, and TCRdb holds only the in-frame ones, with some missing. Among roughly 60,000 clones listed, about 91% were seen once. The rearrangement uses TRBV5-1 and TRBJ2-7; D is unclear. The sequencing sample was made of PBMCs. The receptor was isolated from a human donor in good health. Some clones in this sample may be carry-over from other donors' samples. Here the CDR3 reads CASSLDSPNSYEQYF. DNA for the CDR3: TGCGCCAGCAGCTTGGACAGCCCTAACTCCTACGAGCAGTACTTC.